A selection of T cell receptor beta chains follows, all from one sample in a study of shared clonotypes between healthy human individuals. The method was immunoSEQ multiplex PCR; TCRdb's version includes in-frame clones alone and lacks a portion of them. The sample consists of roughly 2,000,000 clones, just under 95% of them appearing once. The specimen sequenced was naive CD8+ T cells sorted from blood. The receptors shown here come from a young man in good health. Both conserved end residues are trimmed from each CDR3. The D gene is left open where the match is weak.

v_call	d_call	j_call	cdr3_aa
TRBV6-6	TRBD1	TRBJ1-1	ASSIQRTGGTEAF
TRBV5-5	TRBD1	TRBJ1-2	ASSLDPGDRPYGYT
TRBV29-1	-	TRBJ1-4	SVATDNEKLF
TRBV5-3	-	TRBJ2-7	ARSQDRLVGPSGEQY
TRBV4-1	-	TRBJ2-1	ASSQENGGYEQF
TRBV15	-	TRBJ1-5	ATSTRGGDSNQPQH
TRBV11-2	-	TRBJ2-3	ASSGRDLRTDTQY
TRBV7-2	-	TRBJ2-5	ASSNDKRTQETQY
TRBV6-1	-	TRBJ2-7	ASSEGPGTYEQY
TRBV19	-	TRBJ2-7	ASTGGSGHFYEQY
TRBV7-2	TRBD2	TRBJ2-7	ASSLGETSDPYEQY
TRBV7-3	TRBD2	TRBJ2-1	ASSLTGRTSVNNEQF
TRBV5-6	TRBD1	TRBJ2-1	ASNDRDRAYNEQF
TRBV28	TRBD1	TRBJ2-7	ASIPTGQATYEQY
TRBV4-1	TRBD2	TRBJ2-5	ASSQRAGGPETQY
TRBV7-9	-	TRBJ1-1	ASSLKPPEAF
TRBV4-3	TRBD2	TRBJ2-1	ASSQDWASGGHNEQF
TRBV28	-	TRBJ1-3	ASSWRGYGNTIY
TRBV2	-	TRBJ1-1	ASSVGLNTEAF
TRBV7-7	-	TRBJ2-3	ASSLGGTDTQY
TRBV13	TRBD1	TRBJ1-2	ASSATGDGYT
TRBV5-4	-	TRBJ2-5	ASSLGRETQY
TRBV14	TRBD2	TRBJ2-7	ASSQDEASGRGTTYEQY
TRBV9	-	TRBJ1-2	ASSVEFRTDYYGYT
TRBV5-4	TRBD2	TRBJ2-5	ASRLAGGETQY
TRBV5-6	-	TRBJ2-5	ASSLMGEETQY
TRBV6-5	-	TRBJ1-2	ASSYDFPGYGYT
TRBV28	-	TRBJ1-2	ASSLLTEFYGYT
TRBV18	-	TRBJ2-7	ASSPRGAPYEQY
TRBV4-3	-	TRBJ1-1	ASSQDGGQEAF
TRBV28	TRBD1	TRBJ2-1	ASSFRQGWFEQF
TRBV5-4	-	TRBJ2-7	ASSLGGSHEQY
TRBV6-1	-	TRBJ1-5	ASSEGRTGNQPQH
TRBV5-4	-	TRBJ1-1	ASSLGGGNTEAF
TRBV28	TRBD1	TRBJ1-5	ASSPTGLGQPQH
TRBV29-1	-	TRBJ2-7	SVASRDQSSYEQY
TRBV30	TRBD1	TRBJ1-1	AWNRWTGPNTEAF
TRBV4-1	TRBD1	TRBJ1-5	ASSLRQGNQPQH
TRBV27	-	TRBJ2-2	ASTRPGGEPGELF
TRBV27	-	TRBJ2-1	ASSLMGNEQF
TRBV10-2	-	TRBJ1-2	ASSDTTVGGYT
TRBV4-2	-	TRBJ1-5	ASSQGPGGQPQH
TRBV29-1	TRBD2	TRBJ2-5	SVEPGLQETQY
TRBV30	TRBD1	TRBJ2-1	AWSVVGQGAEFPNEQF
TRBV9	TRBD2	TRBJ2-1	ASSVGGAYNEQF
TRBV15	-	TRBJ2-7	ATSRDSGASYEQY
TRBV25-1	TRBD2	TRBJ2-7	ASSGLAVFYEQY
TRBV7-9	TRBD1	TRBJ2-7	ASSLGTGDEQY